The 29 T cell receptor beta chains given below trace back to one sample, sequenced in a study of shared T cell receptors in the human thymus. Profiled with immunoSEQ multiplex PCR; TCRdb holds only in-frame clones, not every one. The sample includes 540,000 or so clones, about four fifths of them seen just once. These data were also reused for a study on human thymus T cells.

The sequencing sample was made of thymocytes. These receptors were collected from a boy under two years old with a congenital heart defect.

The chain links TRBV29-1 to TRBJ2-1, with 11 positions matching TRBD2. Germline lookup yields CDR1 SQVTM and CDR2 ANQGSEA. CDR3 length: 16 amino acids. Trimming took 7 bases from V and 9 from J; bases not matched to a gene: 17. CDR3 DNA: TGCAGCGACTCAACTCCTACTAGCGGGAGTGGTTGTGAGCAGTTCTTC. Translated, it gives CSDSTPTSGSGCEQFF.

This chain links TRBV4-1 with TRBJ2-3; 11 bases map to TRBD1. The J segment lost 3 bases and the V segment lost 3 bases, leaving 8 bases of the junction unmatched. The germline CDR1 and CDR2 sequences are MGHRA and YSYEKL. This CDR3 comprises 17 residues. CDR3 in amino acids: CASSQVGTGGKTDTQYF. CDR3 in DNA: TGCGCCAGCAGCCAGGTCGGGACAGGGGGAAAGACAGATACGCAGTATTTT.

V is TRBV30 and J is TRBJ2-7, with D possibly matching TRBD1 (6 bases). V dropped 5 bases and J dropped 5 bases, with 22 bases sitting between them. Germline assignment: CDR1 GTSNPN and CDR2 SVGIG (reference sequence). The CDR3 spans 15 residues. The CDR3 protein is CAWSRREQGFHEQYF. Here the CDR3 DNA reads TGTGCCTGGTCTCGAAGGGAGCAGGGGTTCCACGAGCAGTACTTC.

The chain has TRBV11-2 and TRBJ2-3; D is unresolved. The CDR3 is 15 residues long. CDR1 is SGHAT, CDR2 FQNNGV, per germline. The V gene lost 1 base and the J gene lost 10 bases, with 18 bases spanning the gap. In DNA, the CDR3 is TGTGCCAGCAGCTTAGTACTGGGCTTGCCTGAGCCGCAGTATTTT. Residues: CASSLVLGLPEPQYF.

V gene TRBV5-1 combines with J gene TRBJ1-5; D unresolved. V lost 2 bases to trimming and J lost 7 bases, with 13 bases between them. CDR3 length equals 14 residues. CDR1 is SGHRS and CDR2 is YFSETQ in the germline V gene. In DNA, the CDR3 is TGCGCCAGCAGCTTCCGGAGCGGGGAGCAGCCCCAGCATTTT. Translation gives CASSFRSGEQPQHF.

CDR3 nucleotide sequence: TGTGCCAGCAGTTTAATGGGGTCAGGGGTTAATGAAAAACTGTTTTTT. This codes for CASSLMGSGVNEKLFF. J is TRBJ1-4 and V is TRBV27; a possible D gene is TRBD1 (6 bases). V lost 2 bases and J lost 4, with 14 bases in between. Germline CDR1 reads MNHEY; CDR2 reads SMNVEV (reference sequence). The CDR3 loop spans 16 amino acids.

The V and J genes are TRBV7-9 and TRBJ2-2, with 9 bases aligning to TRBD1. The germline gives CDR1 SEHNR, CDR2 FQNEAQ (reference sequence). V was pared by 5 bases and J by 4 bases, with 8 bases of the junction left unmatched. The CDR3 consists of 16 residues. The CDR3 nucleotides are TGTGCCAGCAGCCCTACAGGGGGCGCGGGCACCGGGGAGCTGTTTTTT. This translates into CASSPTGGAGTGELFF.

The table lists this clone with a few counts. The CDR3, as DNA: TGTGCCAGCAGTTTTAGGGTGCGGGAGGGCAAGGGGCGAATTGGCTACACCTTC. It is translated as CASSFRVREGKGRIGYTF. The genes are TRBV28 and TRBJ1-2; a possible D gene is TRBD1 (5 bases). The V and J ends lost 3 bases and 7 bases respectively, with 27 bases between them. This CDR3 region has 18 residues. The V gene's germline CDR1 is MDHEN and CDR2 SYDVKM.

A note on this clone: The CDR3 carries no conserved terminal phenylalanine or tryptophan, so it likely arises from a read error. The J gene is TRBJ2-7, the V gene TRBV29-1; TRBD2 matches at 10 bases. Trimming removed 4 bases from V and 4 bases from J; junction bases left unmatched: 7. Germline-derived CDR1 and CDR2 are SQVTM and ANQGSEA. The CDR3 has 14 amino acids. CDR3 coding DNA: TGCAGCGTTGTGGGACTAGCGTTCACGTACGAGCAGTACCTC. Amino acid sequence: CSVVGLAFTYEQYL.

This chain links TRBV7-2 with TRBJ2-7; D possibly corresponds to TRBD2 (6 bases). The V gene lost 1 base and the J gene lost 0 bases, with 10 bases spanning the gap. The CDR3 runs 15 residues. Germline V gene data show CDR1 as SGHTA and CDR2 as FQGNSA. CDR3 sequence reads: CASSLVERASYEQYF. The CDR3, as DNA: TGTGCCAGCAGCTTAGTTGAGCGGGCCTCCTACGAGCAGTACTTC.

The chain has TRBV5-6 and TRBJ2-1; 9 positions match TRBD2. This CDR3 spans 14 amino acids. CDR1 and CDR2 from the germline V gene are SGHDT and YYEEEE. V dropped 1 base and J dropped 9; count of bases not matched to a gene: 5. This chain's CDR3 is CASSLRLAGTEQFF. Here the CDR3 DNA reads TGTGCCAGCAGCTTGAGGCTAGCGGGAACTGAGCAGTTCTTC.

This sequence joins TRBV7-3 and TRBJ2-2; 15 bases are a match to TRBD2. The V gene end was trimmed by 4 bases and the J gene end by 4 bases; junction bases not matched to a gene: 4. Germline V gene sequence: CDR1 SGHTA, CDR2 FQGTGA. The CDR3 runs to 17 residues. The CDR3 nucleotides read TGTGCCAGCAGCTCGGGACTAGCGGGAGGAACCACCGGGGAGCTGTTTTTT. Residues: CASSSGLAGGTTGELFF.

The chain uses TRBV28 and TRBJ2-2; 8 positions agree with TRBD1. The CDR3 is 16 residues long. J lost 0 bases, V lost 4 bases, and 4 bases had no gene match. CDR1 is MDHEN, CDR2 SYDVKM, per germline. This CDR3 is CASSSRDRTNTGELFF. DNA of the CDR3: TGTGCCAGCAGTTCCCGGGACAGGACGAACACCGGGGAGCTGTTTTTT.

This clone was picked up one time. The chain couples TRBV27 to TRBJ1-1; D unresolved. Germline values: CDR1 MNHEY, CDR2 SMNVEV (reference sequence). The V and J ends lost 7 bases and 6 bases respectively, with 30 bases between them. The CDR3 is 18 amino acids. As DNA, the CDR3 is TGTGCCAGCACCTCGTGGAGGTCAGATTCAAAGGGCCCGTCTGAAGCTTTCTTT. This gives the protein CASTSWRSDSKGPSEAFF.

This rearrangement joins TRBV12-5 to TRBJ2-7; TRBD1 matches 8 bases. The CDR3 runs to 17 residues. V lost 3 bases, J lost 3 bases, and 13 bases stayed unmatched. The germline CDR1 and CDR2 sequences are LGHNT and FRNRAP. Written as DNA, the CDR3 is TGTGCTAGTGGTTTAACAGGGGGACAGGAAGGGGGCTACGAGCAGTACTTC. As protein: CASGLTGGQEGGYEQYF.

This clone was seen more than once but under ten times. The chain combines TRBV7-9 with TRBJ1-1; 7 bases fit TRBD1. Germline CDR1 is SEHNR and CDR2 is FQNEAQ (reference sequence). After removal of 3 bases from V and 0 bases from J, the junction contained 7 bases not matched to a gene. The length of the CDR3 is 16 residues. In nucleotides, the CDR3 is TGTGCCAGCAGCTTGTTCAGGGGGGACATGAACACTGAAGCTTTCTTT. Protein: CASSLFRGDMNTEAFF. The variable domain in full, completed from reference TRBV7-9 and TRBJ1-1, reads DTGVSQNPRHKITKRGQNVTFRCDPISEHNRLYWYRQTLGQGPEFLTYFQNEAQLEKSRLLSDRFSAERPKGSFSTLEIQRTEQGDSAMYLCASSLFRGDMNTEAFFGQGTRLTVV.

This clone was seen a handful of times. V is TRBV7-2 and J is TRBJ2-1, with 8 bases identical to TRBD2. The CDR3 contains 16 residues. With 2 bases clipped from V and 8 bases from J, the junction kept 11 bases outside the gene matches. CDR1 and CDR2 (germline): SGHTA, FQGNSA. The CDR3 loop is CASSLIPGGAGDEQFF. DNA for the CDR3: TGTGCCAGCAGCTTAATCCCGGGAGGGGCCGGCGATGAGCAGTTCTTC.

The rearrangement joins TRBV30 to TRBJ1-2; the D gene is possibly TRBD1 (6 bases). CDR1 and CDR2 (germline): GTSNPN, SVGIG (reference sequence). The CDR3 totals 16 residues. Trimming stripped 3 bases from V and 3 bases from J, with 20 bases between. CDR3 nucleotides: TGTGCCTGGAGCACCGGGACACTCCCTGCCGACTATGGCTACACCTTC. Protein product: CAWSTGTLPADYGYTF.

This chain uses TRBV6-1 with TRBJ1-5; D uncertain. CDR3 size: 15 residues. Trimming cost V 2 bases and J 4 bases, with 12 bases left between them. Germline CDR1 reads MNHNS; CDR2 reads SASEGT. CDR3 protein: CASSEHRFPNQPQHF. CDR3 DNA: TGTGCCAGCAGTGAACACAGATTCCCTAATCAGCCCCAGCATTTT.

This chain joins TRBV5-1 and TRBJ1-3, with 7 bases identical to TRBD1. The CDR3 runs 16 residues. The germline V gene encodes CDR1 SGHRS and CDR2 YFSETQ. Unmatched junction bases numbered 5, after V lost 0 bases and J lost 2 bases. CDR3 residues: CASSLDGRGTGNTIYF. CDR3 coding DNA: TGCGCCAGCAGCTTGGACGGCAGGGGGACTGGAAACACCATATATTTT.

The chain is built from TRBV29-1 and TRBJ1-4, with D uncertain. The CDR3 consists of 12 residues. Germline V CDR1 and CDR2: SQVTM, ANQGSEA. Trimming removed 7 bases at V and 6 bases at J, with 12 bases between. CDR3 sequence reads: CSAVGRDEKLFF. CDR3 sequence (DNA): TGCAGCGCCGTGGGCAGAGATGAAAAACTGTTTTTT. Looking up the rest from reference TRBV29-1 and TRBJ1-4 gives the full variable domain: SAVISQKPSRDICQRGTSLTIQCQVDSQVTMMFWYRQQPGQSLTLIATANQGSEATYESGFVIDKFPISRPNLTFSTLTVSNMSPEDSSIYLCSAVGRDEKLFFGSGTQLSVL.

V gene TRBV10-2 combines with J gene TRBJ1-4, with D maybe TRBD1 (5 bases). This CDR3 is 12 amino acids long. Trimming took off 8 bases at V and 10 bases at J, with 14 bases between the two ends. Germline CDR1 WSHSY, CDR2 SAAADI. As DNA, the CDR3 is TGCGCCAGCGGGGAGACCGGGGGAAAACTGTTTTTT. This encodes CASGETGGKLFF.

The chain has TRBV5-1 and TRBJ2-5, with TRBD2 matching over 7 bases. Germline lookup yields CDR1 SGHRS and CDR2 YFSETQ. The CDR3 sequence is 16 residues long. V lost 0 bases and J lost 1; bases outside the gene matches: 6. The CDR3 DNA sequence: TGCGCCAGCAGCTTGGAATCCCCTAGCGGCCAAGAGACCCAGTACTTC. Translation: CASSLESPSGQETQYF.

The chain couples TRBV29-1 to TRBJ2-7, with TRBD2 matching over 7 bases. The CDR3 is 11 residues long. Germline-derived CDR1 and CDR2 are SQVTM and ANQGSEA. Germline trimming cut 6 bases from V and 7 bases from J; bases unmatched to any gene: 6. CDR3 region: CSVLGGREQYF. In nucleotides, the CDR3 is TGCAGCGTCTTGGGGGGGAGGGAGCAGTACTTC.

This sequence joins TRBV5-1 and TRBJ2-1; tentatively, D is TRBD2 (6 bases). The germline V gene has CDR1 SGHRS and CDR2 YFSETQ. The V gene lost 0 bases and the J gene lost 3 bases, with 10 bases spanning the gap. The length of the CDR3 is 15 residues. The CDR3 DNA reads as TGCGCCAGCAGCTTGGGGGCGGGGTACTACAATGAGCAGTTCTTC. This sequence encodes CASSLGAGYYNEQFF.

Remarks on this clone: A junction end diverges from the germline sequence, so it may reflect a read error. Other DNA sequences in the same sample also yield this CDR3. The chain uses TRBV9 and TRBJ2-1, with D maybe TRBD1 (7 bases). Per germline, CDR1 SGDLS and CDR2 YYNGEE. This CDR3 spans 20 amino acids. The CDR3: CASSPDRALGYSGGILEQFF. Here the CDR3 DNA reads TGTGCTAGCAGCCCCGACAGGGCCCTCGGCTATAGTGGCGGGATCCTTGAGCAGTTCTTC.

The table lists this clone with a count of one. The genes are TRBV16 and TRBJ1-2; the D gene is possibly TRBD1 (5 bases). The V gene lost 4 bases and the J gene lost 7 bases, with 19 bases spanning the gap. This CDR3 comprises 15 residues. CDR1 is KGHSY, CDR2 FQNENV, per germline. CDR3 sequence reads: CASSPLFRERCGYTF. The CDR3 DNA reads TGTGCCAGCAGCCCTCTCTTCAGGGAACGCTGTGGCTACACCTTC. Full variable domain (missing parts from reference TRBV16 and TRBJ1-2): GEEVAQTPKHLVRGEGQKAKLYCAPIKGHSYVFWYQQVLKNEFKFLISFQNENVFDETGMPKERFSAKCLPNSPCSLEIQATKLEDSAVYFCASSPLFRERCGYTFGSGTRLTVV.

The chain combines TRBV29-1 with TRBJ2-5, with 10 bases that match TRBD2. The J call is in doubt because the DNA end fits TRBJ2-7 better. The germline V gene encodes CDR1 SQVTM and CDR2 ANQGSEA. CDR3 size: 15 residues. CDR3 protein: CSVEERTSGSYEQYF. As DNA, the CDR3 is TGCAGCGTTGAAGAAAGGACTAGCGGATCCTACGAGCAGTACTTC.

V gene TRBV21-1 combines with J gene TRBJ1-4. TRBV21-1 is a pseudogene segment. This CDR3 contains 14 residues. The CDR3 loop reads CASICGGPNEKLFF. For the CDR3, the DNA is TGTGCCAGCATCTGCGGGGGACCTAATGAAAAACTGTTTTTT.